This T cell receptor (beta chain) was recorded in a study of blood T cell repertoires in COVID-19. Study in general: From the United States, Italy and Spain came samples of acute and convalescent COVID-19. Sources were T cells, B-cell-depleted T cells, or PBMCs; the material itself was cDNA or gDNA.

This clone was seen a few times. In the original processing: Amplifying reference gene primers gave estimates of nucleated cell counts. Profiling relied on immunoSEQ multiplex PCR, and the TCRdb table lists in-frame clones only, not all of them. V and J calls and clone size are as listed in that table; D and trimming were resolved from the DNA. There are 220,000 or so clones in the sample; approximately 84% occur only once, and 3% to 3.5% lies in the top ten. CDR1 is SGHRS, CDR2 YFSETQ, per germline. The CDR3 runs 12 residues. V was shortened by 3 bases and J by 4 bases, with 5 bases between the two germline ends.

The chain carries TRBV5-1 and TRBJ2-1, with TRBD1 as a possible D gene (5 bases). This TCR derives from a woman aged 25 to 45 who had recovered from COVID-19. Material for sequencing was peripheral blood. CDR3 nucleotides: TGCGCCAGCAGCTGGACATACAATGAGCAGTTCTTC. It specifies CASSWTYNEQFF.